The 8 T cell receptor beta chains below come from one sample, sequenced in a study of T cells in Graves' hyperthyroidism and ophthalmopathy. The source material, RNA transcripts, was used to amplify TCR beta CDR3 regions. With the HTBI primer set, the TCR CDR3 went through a first round of RT-PCR. TCRdb processed the multiplex PCR reads anew with MiXCR; each CDR3 protein has one entry. The sample carries some 270,000 distinct CDR3 sequences, around 13% recorded once. The sequencing input was blood. The receptors derive from a woman aged 40 to 50 with Graves' hyperthyroidism.

This clonotype was detected many times. One end of the junction is discordant with germline, which a read error may explain. The V call is TRBV7-7, the J call TRBJ2-5; D may be TRBD2 (5 bases). This CDR3 comprises 13 residues. The germline V gene encodes CDR1 SSHAT and CDR2 FNYEAQ (reference sequence). For the CDR3, the DNA is TGTGCTAGCAGCTTGGGGAGACAAGAGACCCAGTACTTC. Translated, it gives CASSLGRQETQYF.

In its sample, this clonotype was seen many times. The chain combines TRBV28 with TRBJ1-4; D call uncertain. V lost 6 bases and J 2 bases, leaving 16 bases between the germline ends. Germline loops: CDR1 MDHEN, CDR2 SYDVKM. The CDR3 is 16 residues long. The CDR3 DNA reads as TGTGCCAGCAGCCTTGCCACTTCGGGGACTAATGAAAAACTGTTTTTT. This gives the protein CASSLATSGTNEKLFF.

Many counts were recorded for this clonotype. The chain carries TRBV6-1 and TRBJ2-5, with 9 bases lining up with TRBD1. CDR1 is MNHNS and CDR2 is SASEGT in the germline V gene. This CDR3 spans 15 amino acids. After removal of 4 bases from V and 3 bases from J, the junction contained 6 bases not matched to a gene. CDR3 amino acids: CASSGTGTGKETQYF. CDR3 in DNA: TGTGCCAGCAGTGGAACCGGGACAGGGAAAGAGACCCAGTACTTC.

The chain combines TRBV24-1 with TRBJ1-2, with D uncertain. V lost 5 bases, J lost 4 bases, and 13 bases lay in between. Germline CDR1 reads KGHDR; CDR2 reads SFDVKD. This CDR3 is 14 amino acids long. Here the CDR3 reads CATSAPGPLYGYTF. The CDR3 nucleotides are TGTGCCACCAGTGCTCCCGGCCCTCTCTATGGCTACACCTTC.

This clonotype was observed many times. The V gene is TRBV12-3 or TRBV12-4, the J gene TRBJ1-1, with unresolved D. V lost 5 bases to trimming and J lost 8 bases, with 12 bases between them. This CDR3 is 12 amino acids long. This chain's CDR3 is CASSLGRQEAFF. The CDR3 bases are TGTGCCAGCAGTCTCGGGAGACAAGAAGCTTTCTTT.

This clonotype was seen ten or more times. The chain has TRBV28 and TRBJ2-3; 10 bases fit TRBD2. V shed 5 bases, J shed 4 bases, and the junction held 6 bases outside the gene matches. The germline CDR1 and CDR2 sequences are MDHEN and SYDVKM. This CDR3 is 15 amino acids long. The CDR3: CASSITGTSADTQYF. The CDR3 nucleotides are TGTGCCAGCAGTATAACCGGGACTAGCGCAGATACGCAGTATTTT.

This clonotype was found many times. V is TRBV13 and J is TRBJ2-1, with 9 bases lining up with TRBD2. V was pared by 4 bases and J by 9 bases, with 7 bases of the junction left unmatched. Per germline, CDR1 PRHDT and CDR2 FYEKMQ (reference sequence). This CDR3 contains 14 residues. Here the CDR3 reads CASSSSSGNSEQFF. CDR3 nucleotides: TGTGCCAGCAGCTCTTCTAGCGGGAACAGTGAGCAGTTCTTC.

The gene calls are TRBV30 and TRBJ1-4; 8 nucleotides align to TRBD1. The V gene's germline CDR1 is GTSNPN and CDR2 SVGIG (reference sequence). The CDR3 contains 15 residues. J lost 4 bases, V lost 7 bases, and 11 bases had no gene match. The CDR3 reads CAYGQGSIGNEKLFF. The CDR3 DNA is TGTGCCTATGGACAGGGTAGTATCGGTAATGAAAAACTGTTTTTT.